The next 10 T cell receptor beta chains were all read from a single sample in a study of cytomegalovirus exposure and HLA in healthy donors (dated by TCRdb to the late 2010s). Libraries were built with the immunoSEQ multiplex PCR assay. Sourced from immuneACCESS, this table was stored by TCRdb with only in-frame sequences that have V and J called. A share of the clones is absent; for the studies checked, an unresolved V gene accounts for under half, and the remainder has no known explanation. In this sample the table shows approximately 82,000 clones, roughly 94% of which occur a single time. Roughly 0.75% of the sample belongs to the ten largest clones. The sample consisted of PBMCs. The receptors were gathered from a woman between 18 and 30 years old in good health and CMV-seronegative.

J is TRBJ2-1 and V is TRBV7-2; a weak D match, TRBD2 (7 bases). This CDR3 region has 14 residues. Trimming pared 2 bases from V and 7 bases from J, leaving 12 bases between. Germline V gene data show CDR1 as SGHTA and CDR2 as FQGNSA. The CDR3, as DNA: TGTGCCAGCAGCTTATCTAGGGGGGGGAATGAGCAGTTCTTC. Protein product: CASSLSRGGNEQFF.

This chain links TRBV5-1 with TRBJ2-1; D possibly corresponds to TRBD1 (5 bases). From germline, CDR1 is SGHRS and CDR2 YFSETQ. V was trimmed by 5 bases and J by 0 bases, leaving 6 bases between them. This CDR3 has 13 amino acids. In DNA, the CDR3 is TGCGCCAGCAGAGACAGCTCCTACAATGAGCAGTTCTTC. Translation gives CASRDSSYNEQFF. Drawing the rest from reference TRBV5-1 and TRBJ2-1, the complete variable domain is KAGVTQTPRYLIKTRGQQVTLSCSPISGHRSVSWYQQTPGQGLQFLFEYFSETQRNKGNFPGRFSGRQFSNSRSEMNVSTLELGDSALYLCASRDSSYNEQFFGPGTRLTVL.

This sequence joins TRBV6-6 and TRBJ2-5, with D maybe TRBD1 (5 bases). CDR1 MNHNY and CDR2 SVGAGI come from the germline V gene (reference sequence). This CDR3 is built from 15 residues. Trimming took off 5 bases at V and 4 bases at J, with 17 bases between the two ends. The CDR3 DNA sequence: TGTGCCAGCAGTGATTCAGGAAGGGGTCGAGAGACCCAGTACTTC. The encoded protein is CASSDSGRGRETQYF.

The J gene is TRBJ1-2, the V gene TRBV7-2; TRBD1 might be the D (6 bases). CDR3 length equals 13 residues. The ends were cut back, 5 bases at V and 4 bases at J, with 11 bases in the middle. Germline-derived CDR1 and CDR2 are SGHTA and FQGNSA. The DNA of the CDR3 is TGTGCCAGCAGCCGAGGACAGAGCTATGGCTACACCTTC. Its protein is CASSRGQSYGYTF. Filled out from reference TRBV7-2 and TRBJ1-2, the complete variable domain reads GAGVSQSPSNKVTEKGKDVELRCDPISGHTALYWYRQSLGQGLEFLIYFQGNSAPDKSGLPSDRFSAERTGGSVSTLTIQRTQQEDSAVYLCASSRGQSYGYTFGSGTRLTVV.

The V and J genes are TRBV9 and TRBJ2-1; perhaps TRBD2 as D (6 bases). This CDR3 contains 13 residues. V lost 0 bases, J lost 9 bases, and 10 bases lay in between. Germline assignment: CDR1 SGDLS and CDR2 YYNGEE. The CDR3 DNA sequence: TGTGCCAGCAGCGTAGGGGGGGAACTTGAGCAGTTCTTC. This codes for CASSVGGELEQFF.

CDR3 sequence: CASSIGQGYTGELFF. In DNA form, the CDR3 reads TGTGCCAGTAGTATAGGGCAGGGGTACACCGGGGAGCTGTTTTTT. This chain links TRBV19 with TRBJ2-2, with D possibly TRBD1 on 6 matching bases. The germline V gene has CDR1 LNHDA and CDR2 SQIVND (reference sequence). CDR3 length: 15 amino acids. V was shortened by 1 base and J by 3 bases, with 9 bases between the two germline ends. The complete variable domain, with remaining parts taken from reference TRBV19 and TRBJ2-2, reads DGGITQSPKYLFRKEGQNVTLSCEQNLNHDAMYWYRQDPGQGLRLIYYSQIVNDFQKGDIAEGYSVSREKKESFPLTVTSAQKNPTAFYLCASSIGQGYTGELFFGEGSRLTVL.

In DNA form, the CDR3 reads TGTGCCAGTGTTCAGGGACAGGGGGCGCGAATGAACACTGAAGCTTTCTTT. As protein: CASVQGQGARMNTEAFF. The V and J genes are TRBV19 and TRBJ1-1, with 12 nucleotides matching TRBD1. The CDR3 is 17 residues long. Trimming at V came to 8 bases and at J to 0 bases, leaving 10 bases not matched to a gene. Germline V gene sequence: CDR1 LNHDA, CDR2 SQIVND (reference sequence).

The chain recombines TRBV4-1 with TRBJ1-2; 8 nucleotides line up with TRBD1. The germline V gene encodes CDR1 MGHRA and CDR2 YSYEKL. The CDR3 sequence is 13 residues long. V was pared by 1 base and J by 8 bases, with 3 bases of the junction left unmatched. CDR3 coding DNA: TGCGCCAGCAGCCAAGCAACAGGGGGGGGCTACACCTTC. Amino acid sequence: CASSQATGGGYTF.

This chain connects TRBV28 to TRBJ2-2; possibly TRBD1 for D (6 bases). The CDR3 sequence is 16 residues long. V lost 1 base and J 6 bases, leaving 15 bases between the germline ends. Germline loops: CDR1 MDHEN, CDR2 SYDVKM. The CDR3 here is CASSLLGGGAAGELFF. The CDR3 nucleotides read TGTGCCAGCAGTTTATTGGGTGGGGGCGCGGCCGGGGAGCTGTTTTTT.

The rearrangement joins TRBV2 to TRBJ1-1; D is possibly TRBD1 (5 bases). Germline-derived CDR1 and CDR2 are SNHLY and FYNNEI. The CDR3 is 12 amino acids. Trimming took off 6 bases at V and 1 base at J, with 6 bases between the two ends. The CDR3 nucleotides are TGTGCCAGCAGAGGACAGAACACTGAAGCTTTCTTT. Translation gives CASRGQNTEAFF.